This TCR beta chain comes out of a study of blood T cell repertoires in COVID-19. Study background: The study drew acute and convalescent COVID-19 samples from the United States, Italy and Spain. Sources were T cells, B-cell-depleted T cells, or PBMCs; the material itself was cDNA or gDNA.

As processed by the authors: Estimation of nucleated cell counts was performed using reference gene primer amplification. Libraries were prepared by immunoSEQ multiplex PCR; TCRdb keeps only in-frame clonotypes and omits some of them. That table is the source of V, J and clone size, and D and trimming were worked out from the DNA. This sample carries roughly 230,000 clones, roughly nine tenths of them seen once, and the ten largest clones take 3.5% to 5%. Germline CDR1 is MGHRA and CDR2 is YSYEKL. V lost 0 bases to trimming and J lost 0 bases, with 6 bases between them. The CDR3 consists of 15 residues.

This TCR was sampled from a woman between 35 and 50 years old who had recovered from COVID-19. Specimen: peripheral blood. This chain links TRBV4-1 with TRBJ1-5; the D is unclear. The CDR3 nucleotides read TGCGCCAGCAGCCAAGAGCGGTATAGCAATCAGCCCCAGCATTTT. Translated: CASSQERYSNQPQHF.